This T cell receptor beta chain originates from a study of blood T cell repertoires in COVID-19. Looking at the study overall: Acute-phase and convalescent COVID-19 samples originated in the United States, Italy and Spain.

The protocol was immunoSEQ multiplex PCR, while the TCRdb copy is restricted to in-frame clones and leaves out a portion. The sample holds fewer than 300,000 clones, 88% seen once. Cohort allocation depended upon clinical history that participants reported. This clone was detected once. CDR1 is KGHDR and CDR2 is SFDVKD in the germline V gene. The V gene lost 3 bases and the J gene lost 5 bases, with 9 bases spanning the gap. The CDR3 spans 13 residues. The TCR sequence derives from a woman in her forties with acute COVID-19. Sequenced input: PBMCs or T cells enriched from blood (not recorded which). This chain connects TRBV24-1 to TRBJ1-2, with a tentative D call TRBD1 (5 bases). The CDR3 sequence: CATSDGDSYGYTF. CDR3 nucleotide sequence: TGTGCCACCAGTGATGGCGACAGTTATGGCTACACCTTC.